What follows are 21 T cell receptor beta chains derived from one specimen sequenced in a study of blood T cell repertoires in COVID-19. This table comes from immunoSEQ multiplex PCR, and its TCRdb copy is limited to in-frame clones, with some not included. This table holds approximately 290,000 clones, 80% to 95% found once. The sequenced sample was peripheral blood. All receptors derive from a woman aged 30 to 39 with COVID-19, enrolled during active disease.

The chain employs TRBV5-1 and TRBJ2-1; 7 bases map to TRBD2. The J segment lost 0 bases and the V segment lost 10 bases, leaving 19 bases of the junction unmatched. Germline CDR1 SGHRS, CDR2 YFSETQ. There are 18 residues in the CDR3. CDR3 loop: CARCLGTGGGISYNEQFF. DNA for the CDR3: TGCGCCCGCTGCTTGGGGACGGGGGGAGGGATCTCCTACAATGAGCAGTTCTTC.

J is TRBJ2-1 and V is TRBV7-9; TRBD1 might be the D (7 bases). The germline V gene encodes CDR1 SEHNR and CDR2 FQNEAQ (reference sequence). Trimming cost V 5 bases and J 3 bases, with 14 bases left between them. The CDR3 runs to 15 residues. The CDR3 is CASSGPGGSYNEQFF. CDR3 DNA sequence: TGTGCCAGCAGCGGCCCAGGGGGGAGCTACAATGAGCAGTTCTTC.

The CDR3, as DNA: TGTGCCAGTAGCAGGGGGTACGAGCAGTACTTC. Translating it yields CASSRGYEQYF. V usage is TRBV19 and J usage is TRBJ2-7, with 7 nucleotides matching TRBD1. Trimming cost V 6 bases and J 4 bases; bases outside gene matches: 0. The length of the CDR3 is 11 residues. Germline V gene sequence: CDR1 LNHDA, CDR2 SQIVND (reference sequence).

J is TRBJ1-1 and V is TRBV7-3, with a tentative D call TRBD1 (5 bases). V was clipped by 5 bases and J by 0 bases, with 7 bases between them. The CDR3 has 13 residues. The germline gives CDR1 SGHTA, CDR2 FQGTGA. CDR3 amino acids: CASSRDLNTEAFF. The CDR3 bases are TGTGCCAGCAGCCGGGACTTGAACACTGAAGCTTTCTTT.

This clone was recorded a few times. The chain combines TRBV6-5 with TRBJ1-3, with a tentative D call TRBD1 (5 bases). V gave up 0 bases and J gave up 0 bases, with 6 bases separating them. The CDR3 runs to 15 residues. CDR1 is MNHEY and CDR2 is SVGAGI in the germline V gene. In DNA form, the CDR3 reads TGTGCCAGCAGTTACTCGACAGACTCTGGAAACACCATATATTTT. It codes for CASSYSTDSGNTIYF.

This chain's CDR3 is CASSESTGIKQYF. In DNA form, the CDR3 reads TGTGCCAGCAGTGAATCGACAGGGATAAAGCAGTACTTC. The chain joins TRBV6-1 to TRBJ2-7, with 7 bases matching TRBD1. Germline V gene lookup returns CDR1 MNHNS and CDR2 SASEGT. CDR3 length: 13 amino acids. V shed 2 bases, J shed 8 bases, and the junction held 6 bases outside the gene matches.

The CDR3 nucleotides are TGTGCCAGCAGTACCTTGGGGGGGCGCGACTATGAGCAGTTCTTC. It is translated as CASSTLGGRDYEQFF. V gene TRBV6-5 combines with J gene TRBJ2-1; tentative D call: TRBD2 (7 bases). CDR1 is MNHEY and CDR2 is SVGAGI in the germline V gene. CDR3 size: 15 residues. Trimming stripped 5 bases from V and 8 bases from J, with 19 bases between.

This chain connects TRBV12-3 or TRBV12-4 to TRBJ2-3; TRBD2 matches 12 bases. CDR3 length equals 13 residues. V lost 4 bases, J lost 14 bases, and 7 bases stayed unmatched. For the CDR3, the DNA is TGTGCCAGCAGTTCCCGGACTAGCGGGACTGTGTATTTT. Its translation is CASSSRTSGTVYF.

The chain uses TRBV5-4 and TRBJ1-4, with TRBD1 matching over 7 bases. Trimming cost V 4 bases and J 8 bases; bases outside gene matches: 8. Germline V gene sequence: CDR1 SGHNT, CDR2 YYREEE (reference sequence). The CDR3 spans 14 residues. The CDR3 sequence is CASSDGQETEKLFF. In nucleotides, the CDR3 is TGTGCCAGCAGCGACGGACAGGAGACGGAAAAACTGTTTTTT.

In its sample, this clone was seen once. The J gene is TRBJ2-3, the V gene TRBV3-1 (or the pseudogene TRBV3-2); the match to TRBD2 covers 8 bases. Trimming took 1 base from V and 2 from J; bases not matched to a gene: 5. The CDR3 covers 16 residues. Germline-derived CDR1 and CDR2 are LGHDT and YNNKEL (reference sequence). For the CDR3, the DNA is TGTGCCAGCAGCCAAGCAGGGACTAGTCTCACAGATACGCAGTATTTT. Protein sequence: CASSQAGTSLTDTQYF.

The chain carries TRBV19 and TRBJ2-1, with D tentatively TRBD1 (6 bases). Trimming cost V 8 bases and J 7 bases, with 21 bases left between them. The CDR3 extends over 15 amino acids. Germline assignment: CDR1 LNHDA and CDR2 SQIVND (reference sequence). The CDR3 bases are TGTGCCAGTGAGAATCCCAGGGACATAGGGAATGAGCAGTTCTTC. Translated, it gives CASENPRDIGNEQFF.

This chain links TRBV19 with TRBJ2-1; 8 nucleotides match TRBD1. Germline V gene sequence: CDR1 LNHDA, CDR2 SQIVND (reference sequence). V lost 6 bases and J lost 8; bases outside the gene matches: 6. The CDR3 is 13 residues long. The CDR3 DNA reads TGTGCCAGTAGAGGACAGGGCCGGGATGAGCAGTTCTTC. As protein: CASRGQGRDEQFF.

This clone showed up just once. This chain uses TRBV28 with TRBJ1-5; perhaps TRBD1 as D (5 bases). The V gene lost 7 bases and the J gene lost 6 bases, with 22 bases spanning the gap. CDR3 length: 16 amino acids. Germline V gene lookup returns CDR1 MDHEN and CDR2 SYDVKM. The CDR3 DNA reads as TGTGCCAGCATCTTGGGAGGTGGGGCTCGGGGTCAGCCCCAGCATTTT. Translated, it gives CASILGGGARGQPQHF.

This clone was observed once. V usage is TRBV5-1 and J usage is TRBJ2-3, with 8 bases fitting TRBD2. Germline V gene sequence: CDR1 SGHRS, CDR2 YFSETQ. J was trimmed by 6 bases and V by 2 bases; bases with no gene match: 11. The CDR3 is 16 amino acids. The DNA for the CDR3 is TGCGCCAGCAGCTTTTTATCAAGCGGGGGCCCCGATACGCAGTATTTT. It translates to CASSFLSSGGPDTQYF.

The V gene is TRBV5-1, the J gene TRBJ1-2, with D uncertain. Trimming took off 0 bases at V and 7 bases at J, with 10 bases between the two ends. Per the germline V gene, CDR1 is SGHRS and CDR2 is YFSETQ. The CDR3 sequence is 13 residues long. The CDR3 loop is CASSLGGSGGYTF. In nucleotides, the CDR3 is TGCGCCAGCAGCTTGGGAGGTTCGGGTGGCTACACCTTC.

The rearrangement links TRBV15 to TRBJ1-6; 8 bases are a match to TRBD1. The length of the CDR3 is 15 residues. The J segment lost 10 bases and the V segment lost 4 bases, leaving 9 bases of the junction unmatched. Germline assignment: CDR1 LNHNV and CDR2 YYDKDF (reference sequence). CDR3 DNA sequence: TGTGCCACCAGCACAGAGCAGGGGGCACGATCACCCCTCCACTTT. Translated, it gives CATSTEQGARSPLHF.

DNA of the CDR3: TGTGCCAGCAGCCAATGGTCTAGCGGGCCTGCCTACAATGAGCAGTTCTTC. Translated: CASSQWSSGPAYNEQFF. The chain joins TRBV3-1 (or the pseudogene TRBV3-2) to TRBJ2-1; TRBD2 matches 8 bases. Germline CDR1 is LGHDT and CDR2 is YNNKEL (reference sequence). This CDR3 has 17 amino acids. J lost 2 bases, V lost 2 bases, and 8 bases had no gene match.

This chain joins TRBV3-1 (or the pseudogene TRBV3-2) and TRBJ1-3; D unresolved. CDR1 is LGHDT, CDR2 YNNKEL, per germline (reference sequence). The CDR3 is 15 residues long. The ends were cut back, 0 bases at V and 0 bases at J, with 6 bases in the middle. The CDR3 protein is CASSQDLASGNTIYF. CDR3 bases: TGTGCCAGCAGCCAAGATTTAGCCTCTGGAAACACCATATATTTT.

The chain employs TRBV19 and TRBJ2-5, with D possibly TRBD1 on 5 matching bases. Germline CDR1 LNHDA, CDR2 SQIVND (reference sequence). With 3 bases removed from V and 2 bases from J, the gap between germline ends came to 10 bases. The CDR3 sequence is 14 residues long. CDR3 loop: CASSIIGEQETQYF. DNA for the CDR3: TGTGCCAGTAGTATCATAGGGGAACAAGAGACCCAGTACTTC.

The chain combines TRBV18 with TRBJ2-1, with 8 bases lining up with TRBD1. The CDR3 runs 15 residues. From germline, CDR1 is KGHSH and CDR2 LQKENI. Trimming at V came to 3 bases and at J to 4 bases, leaving 5 bases not matched to a gene. CDR3: CASSPTDRVYNEQFF. As DNA, the CDR3 is TGTGCCAGCTCACCTACGGACAGGGTTTACAATGAGCAGTTCTTC.

The table lists this clone with a count of one. The chain joins TRBV10-3 to TRBJ2-7; 9 bases align to TRBD1. The germline V gene encodes CDR1 ENHRY and CDR2 SYGVKD. The junction had 3 bases not matched to a gene; V was cut back by 3 bases and J by 0 bases. This CDR3 comprises 15 residues. The CDR3 is CAISEGDRVSYEQYF. CDR3 DNA sequence: TGTGCCATCAGTGAAGGGGACAGGGTCTCCTACGAGCAGTACTTC.